The present entry profiles one T cell receptor (beta chain) with its context. Its antigen is unknown. The source of the sample is a study of post-analysis software for immune sequencing data. Study information: Disease courses included relapsing-remitting, secondary progressive and progressive-relapsing multiple sclerosis. Study-level results: In patients, TRBV5-6, TRBV5-1 and TRBV20-1 belonged to about five TRBV segments found more frequently than in controls. With F measure, samples from one preparation batch clustered together strongly. Compared with controls, patients showed significantly lower normalized Chao1 diversity.

Germline V gene sequence: CDR1 SGHRS, CDR2 YFSETQ. The CDR3 length is 13 residues. TCR beta cDNA libraries had unique molecular identifiers. TCRdb reprocessed the PCR reads via MiXCR and lists one record per CDR3 protein. The sample lists roughly 600,000 distinct CDR3 sequences; roughly 45% were seen once. This receptor was taken from a girl under 18 with multiple sclerosis. This chain connects TRBV5-1 to TRBJ2-5; D gene uncertain. The closer fit of TRBJ2-7 to the DNA end suggests the J call may be wrong. Sequencing was carried out using blood. The CDR3 sequence is CASSLGAVGEQYF. CDR3 nucleotide sequence: TGCGCCAGCAGCTTGGGGGCCGTCGGCGAGCAGTACTTC.